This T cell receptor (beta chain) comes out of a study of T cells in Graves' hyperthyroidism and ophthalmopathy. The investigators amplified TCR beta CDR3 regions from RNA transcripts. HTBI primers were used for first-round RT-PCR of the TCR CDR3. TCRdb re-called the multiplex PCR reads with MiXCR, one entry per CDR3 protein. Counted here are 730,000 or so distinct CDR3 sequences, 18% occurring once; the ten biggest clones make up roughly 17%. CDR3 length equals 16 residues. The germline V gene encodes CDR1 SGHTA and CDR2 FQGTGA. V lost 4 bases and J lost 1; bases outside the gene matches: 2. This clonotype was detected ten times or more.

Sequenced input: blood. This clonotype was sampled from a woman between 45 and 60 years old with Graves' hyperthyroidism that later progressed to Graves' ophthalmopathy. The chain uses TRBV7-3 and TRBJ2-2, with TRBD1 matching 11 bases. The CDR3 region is CASSWTGGRNTGELFF. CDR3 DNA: TGTGCCAGCAGCTGGACAGGGGGCCGGAACACCGGGGAGCTGTTTTTT. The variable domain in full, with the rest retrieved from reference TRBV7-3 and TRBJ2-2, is GAGVSQTPSNKVTEKGKYVELRCDPISGHTALYWYRQSLGQGPEFLIYFQGTGAADDSGLPNDRFFAVRPEGSVSTLKIQRTERGDSAVYLCASSWTGGRNTGELFFGEGSRLTVL.